These 25 T cell receptor beta chains share one sample of origin, sequenced in a study of blood T cell repertoires in COVID-19. Only in-frame clones appear in the TCRdb table, and some are missing; sequencing was by immunoSEQ multiplex PCR. The table records some 51,000 clones, approximately 90% of them present only once. The sequencing sample was made of peripheral blood. These receptors originate from a man aged 50 to 59 with acute or convalescent COVID-19.

This clone was observed a single time. The chain combines TRBV28 with TRBJ2-6; D is uncertain. The CDR3 runs to 14 residues. Trimming stripped 5 bases from V and 0 bases from J, with 5 bases between. Germline-derived CDR1 and CDR2 are MDHEN and SYDVKM. CDR3 DNA: TGTGCCAGCAGTGAGAGCTCTGGGGCCAACGTCCTGACTTTC. Translation gives CASSESSGANVLTF.

This chain uses TRBV6-6 with TRBJ2-7, with D hard to call. Trimming left V 2 bases short and J 2 bases short, with 16 bases between. Germline CDR1 reads MNHNY; CDR2 reads SVGAGI (reference sequence). The CDR3 has 16 amino acids. The CDR3 nucleotides read TGTGCCAGCAGTTACGTTCTCTTGAACCGGGCCTACGAGCAGTACTTC. As protein: CASSYVLLNRAYEQYF.

The rearrangement uses TRBV2 and TRBJ2-3; a possible D gene is TRBD1 (5 bases). The CDR3 is 16 amino acids. Germline V gives CDR1 SNHLY, CDR2 FYNNEI. Trimming left V 1 base short and J 1 base short, with 12 bases between. The CDR3 spells CASSEGAARGTDTQYF. CDR3 bases: TGTGCCAGCAGTGAAGGGGCGGCCAGGGGCACAGATACGCAGTATTTT.

The rearrangement links TRBV6-2 or TRBV6-3 to TRBJ1-5, with TRBD1 as a possible D gene (5 bases). CDR3 length equals 13 residues. Deletions cut 6 bases from V and 7 bases from J, with 13 bases between. Germline values: CDR1 MNHEY, CDR2 SVGEGT. CDR3 residues: CASSPRRDQPQHF. The CDR3 nucleotides are TGTGCCAGCAGCCCTAGGAGGGACCAGCCCCAGCATTTT.

This chain links TRBV5-4 with TRBJ2-3; tentative D call: TRBD2 (5 bases). The V end was cut by 0 bases, the J end by 2 bases, with 13 bases between. CDR1 and CDR2 from the germline V gene are SGHNT and YYREEE (reference sequence). CDR3 length: 16 residues. CDR3 region: CASSLDGGSHTDTQYF. DNA of the CDR3: TGTGCCAGCAGCTTGGATGGAGGAAGCCACACAGATACGCAGTATTTT.

In its sample, this clone was seen once. The junction departs from the called germline gene at one end, perhaps through a read error. The chain is built from TRBV6-1 and TRBJ1-1, with D uncertain. This CDR3 is 14 amino acids long. From germline, CDR1 is MNHNS and CDR2 SASEGT. CDR3 bases: TGTGCCAGCAGGGAAGCTGGGAGTGGGACTGAAGCTTTCTTT. It codes for CASREAGSGTEAFF.

The chain combines TRBV29-1 with TRBJ1-2; perhaps TRBD1 as D (6 bases). Germline V CDR1 and CDR2: SQVTM, ANQGSEA. Between the trimmed V and J ends, which lost 0 bases and 6 bases, there was a span of 11 bases. The CDR3 has 13 residues. The CDR3 nucleotides read TGCAGCGTTGAAGACGGCAGGGGAAATGGCTACACCTTC. Translation gives CSVEDGRGNGYTF.

This chain uses TRBV6-6 with TRBJ1-3; 9 nucleotides line up with TRBD1. V was clipped by 6 bases and J by 2 bases; unmatched bases: 5. This CDR3 is built from 15 residues. Germline values: CDR1 MNHNY, CDR2 SVGAGI (reference sequence). CDR3 sequence: CASSRRTGAGNTIYF. Written as DNA, the CDR3 is TGTGCCAGCAGCCGACGGACAGGGGCTGGAAACACCATATATTTT.

The chain has TRBV5-1 and TRBJ2-1, with TRBD2 identical over 12 bases. The CDR3 sequence is 16 residues long. From germline, CDR1 is SGHRS and CDR2 YFSETQ. Trimming took 4 bases from V and 1 from J; bases not matched to a gene: 3. The CDR3 nucleotides read TGCGCCAGCAGCATAACTAGCGGGGGGTCCTACAATGAGCAGTTCTTC. This sequence encodes CASSITSGGSYNEQFF. Variable domain in full (rest from reference TRBV5-1 and TRBJ2-1): KAGVTQTPRYLIKTRGQQVTLSCSPISGHRSVSWYQQTPGQGLQFLFEYFSETQRNKGNFPGRFSGRQFSNSRSEMNVSTLELGDSALYLCASSITSGGSYNEQFFGPGTRLTVL.

The CDR3 DNA is TGTGCCAGCAGCCCAGGGACAGGCGGGGCCTTCTTCTATGGCTACACCTTC. It translates to CASSPGTGGAFFYGYTF. The chain couples TRBV3-1 (or the pseudogene TRBV3-2) to TRBJ1-2; 8 nucleotides match TRBD1. This CDR3 contains 17 residues. V was clipped by 4 bases and J by 4 bases; unmatched bases: 14. CDR1 and CDR2 from the germline V gene are LGHDT and YNNKEL (reference sequence).

The chain has TRBV24-1 and TRBJ2-2, with TRBD1 identical over 7 bases. The CDR3 totals 16 residues. Trimming cost V 2 bases and J 2 bases; bases outside gene matches: 4. The germline V gene has CDR1 KGHDR and CDR2 SFDVKD. CDR3 DNA sequence: TGTGCCACCAGTGATTCCTACAGGGGAAACACCGGGGAGCTGTTTTTT. Its translation: CATSDSYRGNTGELFF.

For the CDR3, the DNA is TGTGCCAGCAGCTTAGTGGTTCAGAAGTCCTACGAGCAGTACTTC. Its translation is CASSLVVQKSYEQYF. V usage is TRBV7-8 and J usage is TRBJ2-7, with D unresolved. Trimming took 1 base from V and 1 from J, leaving 11 bases between them. CDR1 and CDR2 from the germline V gene are SGHVS and FQNEAQ. The CDR3 contains 15 residues.

This sequence joins TRBV11-2 and TRBJ2-7; D possibly corresponds to TRBD2 (5 bases). V shed 1 base and J shed 2 bases, with 15 bases lying between them. Germline loops: CDR1 SGHAT, CDR2 FQNNGV. The length of the CDR3 is 16 residues. Here the CDR3 reads CASSLVGGRYTYEQYF. The CDR3 bases are TGTGCCAGCAGCTTAGTTGGAGGCAGGTACACCTACGAGCAGTACTTC.

The chain has TRBV21-1 and TRBJ2-7; TRBD1 is taken as the D call from the table, unchecked against the DNA. TRBV21-1 has pseudogene status. The CDR3 length is 15 residues. The CDR3 reads CATKILWPISYEQYF. The CDR3 coding sequence is TGTGCCACCAAGATTCTCTGGCCCATTTCCTACGAGCAGTACTTC.

This clone has just a few counts. The gene calls are TRBV12-3 or TRBV12-4 and TRBJ2-3; D not resolved. V lost 1 base and J 4 bases, leaving 6 bases between the germline ends. The CDR3 covers 13 residues. CDR3 nucleotides: TGTGCCAGCAGTTTAGGGAGAGCAGATACGCAGTATTTT. Its protein product is CASSLGRADTQYF.

This clone was observed a single time. CDR3 loop: CASSVTNRVGDEQYF. CDR3 bases: TGTGCCAGCAGTGTCACAAACAGGGTAGGAGACGAGCAGTACTTC. The chain recombines TRBV2 with TRBJ2-7, with D tentatively TRBD1 (6 bases). From germline, CDR1 is SNHLY and CDR2 FYNNEI. CDR3 length equals 15 residues. Trimming stripped 4 bases from V and 5 bases from J, with 18 bases between.

V usage is TRBV7-3 and J usage is TRBJ2-7; 8 positions match TRBD1. The V gene's germline CDR1 is SGHTA and CDR2 FQGTGA. Trimming cost V 5 bases and J 2 bases; bases outside gene matches: 5. The CDR3 runs 14 residues. CDR3 in DNA: TGTGCCAGCAGCCGGACAGGGAAAACCTACGAGCAGTACTTC. This sequence encodes CASSRTGKTYEQYF. Looking up the rest from reference TRBV7-3 and TRBJ2-7 gives the full variable domain: GAGVSQTPSNKVTEKGKYVELRCDPISGHTALYWYRQSLGQGPEFLIYFQGTGAADDSGLPNDRFFAVRPEGSVSTLKIQRTERGDSAVYLCASSRTGKTYEQYFGPGTRLTVT.

This chain links TRBV10-3 with TRBJ2-7; a weak D match, TRBD1 (5 bases). Germline CDR1 ENHRY, CDR2 SYGVKD. V was clipped by 4 bases and J by 7 bases, with 11 bases between them. CDR3 size: 12 residues. CDR3 loop: CAISGWSGEQYF. The CDR3 nucleotides read TGTGCCATCAGTGGTTGGTCAGGGGAGCAGTACTTC.

This chain uses TRBV5-4 with TRBJ2-3, with 14 bases matching TRBD2. Trimming removed 0 bases from V and 4 bases from J; junction bases left unmatched: 10. CDR1 is SGHNT, CDR2 YYREEE, per germline (reference sequence). CDR3 length: 19 amino acids. The CDR3 nucleotides are TGTGCCAGCAGCTTGGCTACTGTTGGACTAGCGGGGGGTGCAGATACGCAGTATTTT. Its protein product is CASSLATVGLAGGADTQYF.

The J gene is TRBJ2-5, the V gene TRBV12-3 or TRBV12-4, with D possibly being TRBD2 (6 bases). Trimming removed 6 bases from V and 3 bases from J, with 8 bases in between. The CDR3 extends over 12 amino acids. CDR3: CASRTGEETQYF. DNA for the CDR3: TGTGCCAGCAGGACGGGGGAAGAGACCCAGTACTTC.

The chain employs TRBV4-2 and TRBJ1-2, with 9 bases lining up with TRBD1. The CDR3 totals 18 residues. Germline CDR1 reads LGHNA; CDR2 reads YNFKEQ. After removal of 1 base from V and 4 bases from J, the junction contained 13 bases not matched to a gene. As DNA, the CDR3 is TGTGCCAGCAGCCAAGCACTGGATCTACAGGGGGCCGGCTATGGCTACACCTTC. Amino acid sequence: CASSQALDLQGAGYGYTF.

This clone has just one count. In nucleotides, the CDR3 is TGTGCCAGCAGCTTAAGGTCCGGACTAGCGGGATTCACAGATACGCAGTATTTT. Encoded protein: CASSLRSGLAGFTDTQYF. The chain employs TRBV7-3 and TRBJ2-3, with 12 bases lining up with TRBD2. Trimming removed 1 base from V and 2 bases from J; junction bases left unmatched: 7. Germline V lookup: CDR1 SGHTA, CDR2 FQGTGA. The CDR3 extends over 18 amino acids.

The chain couples TRBV7-2 to TRBJ2-7, with TRBD2 identical over 15 bases. The germline CDR1 and CDR2 sequences are SGHTA and FQGNSA. Trimming removed 6 bases from V and 1 base from J; junction bases left unmatched: 10. The CDR3 has 18 amino acids. The CDR3 reads CASSAPPGLAGGSYEQYF. CDR3 bases: TGTGCCAGCAGTGCCCCCCCGGGACTAGCGGGGGGATCCTACGAGCAGTACTTC.

Only one count was recorded for this clone. The gene calls are TRBV30 and TRBJ1-2, with D possibly TRBD1 on 6 matching bases. Germline V gene sequence: CDR1 GTSNPN, CDR2 SVGIG (reference sequence). The CDR3 spans 15 residues. V was cut by 0 bases and J by 0 bases, with 11 bases left in between. The CDR3: CAWSVRGHSNYGYTF. In DNA form, the CDR3 reads TGTGCCTGGAGTGTACGGGGACACTCTAACTATGGCTACACCTTC.

CDR3 amino acids: CASSDGGASGNTEAFF. CDR3 DNA: TGTGCCAGCAGTGATGGGGGGGCCTCTGGAAACACTGAAGCTTTCTTT. The genes are TRBV2 and TRBJ1-1; possible D gene TRBD1, 6 bases. Germline lookup yields CDR1 SNHLY and CDR2 FYNNEI. CDR3 length: 16 residues. The ends were cut back, 3 bases at V and 2 bases at J, with 16 bases in the middle.